This T cell receptor (beta chain) derives from a study of T cell repertoires in cytomegalovirus infection. General study results and limits: Within the response measured ex vivo, HLA-C-restricted CMV-specific TCR beta clonotypes were dominant.

The CDR3 covers 13 residues. Germline-derived CDR1 and CDR2 are ENHRY and SYGVKD. As for this clonotype: The antigen remains unidentified. It may be a read error: a sequence one base away is much more abundant.

Via MiXCR, TCRdb re-called the reads, giving one row per CDR3 protein. The data contain over 100,000 distinct CDR3 sequences, 16% of them singletons. Specimen: PBMCs. The sequence was obtained from a human donor in good health (CMV status not recorded). Some clones in this sample may be carry-over from other donors' samples. The chain joins TRBV10-3 to TRBJ1-1; the D gene is possibly TRBD1 (6 bases). CDR3 amino acids: CAIKQQGYTEASF. CDR3 nucleotide sequence: TGTGCCATCAAACAACAGGGTTACACTGAAGCTTCCTTT.